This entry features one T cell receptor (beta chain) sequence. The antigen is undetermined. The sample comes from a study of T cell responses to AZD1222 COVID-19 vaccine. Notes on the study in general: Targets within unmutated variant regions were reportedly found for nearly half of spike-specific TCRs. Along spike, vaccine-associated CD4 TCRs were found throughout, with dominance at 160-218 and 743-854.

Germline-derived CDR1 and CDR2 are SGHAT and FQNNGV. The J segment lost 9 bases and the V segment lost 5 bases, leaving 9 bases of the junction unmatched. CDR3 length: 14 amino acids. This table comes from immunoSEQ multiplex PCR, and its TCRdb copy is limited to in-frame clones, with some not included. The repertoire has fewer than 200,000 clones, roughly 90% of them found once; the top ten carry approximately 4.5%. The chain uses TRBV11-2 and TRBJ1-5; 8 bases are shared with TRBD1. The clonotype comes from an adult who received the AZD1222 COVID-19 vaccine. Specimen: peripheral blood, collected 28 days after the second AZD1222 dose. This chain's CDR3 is CASSRGQAAMPQHF. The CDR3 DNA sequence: TGTGCCAGCAGCCGGGGACAGGCCGCAATGCCCCAGCATTTT.